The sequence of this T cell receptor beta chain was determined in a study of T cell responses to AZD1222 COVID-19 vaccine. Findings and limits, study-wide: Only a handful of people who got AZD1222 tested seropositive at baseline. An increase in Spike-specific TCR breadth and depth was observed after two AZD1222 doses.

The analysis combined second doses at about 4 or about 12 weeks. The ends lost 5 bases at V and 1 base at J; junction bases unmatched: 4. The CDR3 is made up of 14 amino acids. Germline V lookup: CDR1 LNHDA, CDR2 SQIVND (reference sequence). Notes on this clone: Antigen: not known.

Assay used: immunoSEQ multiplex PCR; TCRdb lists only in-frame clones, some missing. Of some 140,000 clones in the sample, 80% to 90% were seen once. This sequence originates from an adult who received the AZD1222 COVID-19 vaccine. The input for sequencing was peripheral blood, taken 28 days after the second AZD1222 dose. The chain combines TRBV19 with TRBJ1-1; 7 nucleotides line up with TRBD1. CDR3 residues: CASSQRQGNTEAFF. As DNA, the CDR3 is TGTGCCAGTAGTCAACGACAGGGGAACACTGAAGCTTTCTTT.